This T cell receptor beta chain was retrieved from a study of blood T cell repertoires in COVID-19 (dated by TCRdb to 2019 to 2021). Concerning the study at large: Collaborator samples came from the United States, Italy and Spain and covered acute and convalescent phases of COVID-19. The prospective study material was composed of cDNA or gDNA derived from T cells, B-cell-depleted T cells, or PBMCs. Deeply sampled blood TCRbeta repertoires from subjects exposed to, actively infected with, or recovered from COVID-19 were included in the dataset. A freely available public database, intended as a resource for researchers studying the immune response to SARS-CoV-2, is where the repertoires were released. Samples were obtained from the ongoing ImmuneRACE study (first 160 participants) and from some 1,200 subjects provided by 6 global collaborators. Sample metadata almost always included a de-identified subject ID, COVID-19 status, age in years and sex. HLA class I and class II types, where available, came from metadata supplied by the sample provider rather than from assay-based typing.

A remark on this clone: Its binding antigen is unknown. The input lacks base qualities; no much larger clone sits a single base away.

General study outcomes and caveats: How much clinical and demographic metadata was included differed by source and by participant, and the metadata was provided uncurated.

TCRbeta CDR3 regions were amplified from genomic DNA using the immunoSEQ Assay, a bias-controlled multiplex PCR. For the original study's pipeline: Within the assay, amplification of reference gene primers was used to estimate how many nucleated cells each sample contained. To quantify the absolute abundance of each unique TCRbeta CDR3 rearrangement, sequence reads were collapsed and filtered. For each sample, productive Simpson clonality was calculated by taking the square root of Simpson's diversity index across productive rearrangements. TCRdb took over this immuneACCESS table, retaining in-frame rearrangements with V and J assigned. Such tables are incomplete; in checked studies, under half of the missing clones stem from an unresolved V gene, and the remainder is unexplained. V, J and clone size are taken as reported in that table, and D and trimming were inferred from the DNA itself. The sample has 380,000 or so clones on record, more than 70% of them singletons. The ten largest account for 1% to 1.5% of the sample.

Participants in the prospective study were enrolled through a virtual design, were aged about 18 to 100 years, and lived in approximately 24 United States geographic areas. In the prospective study, cohorts were assigned on the basis of participant-reported clinical history obtained from a screening survey and a study questionnaire. For ImmuneRACE Cohort 3, a participant was defined as recovered based on two consecutive negative NP/OP PCR tests, clearance by a healthcare professional, or resolution of symptoms. Mobile phlebotomists in the prospective study collected whole blood, serum and a nasopharyngeal or oropharyngeal swab from every participant. Prospective study participants could optionally give additional blood draws and questionnaires over an approximately 2-month period. Blood samples from the prospective study were shipped frozen or at room temperature prior to DNA extraction. The sequence was obtained from a man between 25 and 39 years old who had recovered from COVID-19. The sequenced sample consisted of PBMCs or T cells enriched from blood (not recorded which).

The CDR3 protein: CASSVGYGLNSNQPQHF. The nucleotides read TGTGCCAGCAGTGTGGGGTACGGACTGAATAGCAATCAGCCCCAGCATTTT. Recombination connected TRBV6-1 to TRBJ1-5; the D gene remains uncertain. Trimming removed 4 bases from V and 0 bases from J, leaving 16 bases between the germline ends. The cysteine opens and the phenylalanine closes a CDR3 of 17 amino acids. Only the CDR3 DNA is retained, 51 bases long and in frame from the first base. Looking up the germline V gene yields CDR1 MNHNS and CDR2 SASEGT.